A selection of T cell receptor beta chains follows, all from one sample in a study of siplizumab effects on memory and regulatory T cells. Sequenced by immunoSEQ multiplex PCR; TCRdb stores in-frame clones only, minus some. The table shows some 56,000 clones, with 95% to 98% occurring only once. Sequencing was performed on naive CD8+ T cells sorted from blood. All receptors derive from a human donor in good health. The CDR3 runs from the conserved cysteine through the conserved F or W. Each record gives: J gene, V gene, clone size, D gene, CDR3 protein, CDR3 DNA. D genes are given only for firm matches. Not every row has a clone size; where given, it reads once, few, many or a size class.

TRBJ2-7 | TRBV19 | NA | TRBD1 | CASRGQGSYEQYF | TGTGCCAGTAGGGGACAGGGGAGCTACGAGCAGTACTTC
TRBJ2-1 | TRBV5-1 | NA | TRBD2 | CASSDPASGNNEQFF | TGCGCCAGCAGCGACCCGGCTAGCGGTAACAATGAGCAGTTCTTC
TRBJ2-2 | TRBV5-4 | NA | NA | CASSLDRQNTGELFF | TGTGCCAGCAGCTTGGACAGGCAGAACACCGGGGAGCTGTTTTTT
TRBJ2-1 | TRBV7-9 | NA | NA | CASSLGLDEQFF | TGTGCCAGCAGCTTAGGGCTGGATGAGCAGTTCTTC
TRBJ2-3 | TRBV7-2 | NA | NA | CASSLGASGTDTQYF | TGTGCCAGCAGCTTAGGTGCTTCTGGCACAGATACGCAGTATTTT
TRBJ2-7 | TRBV2 | NA | TRBD1 | CASSKDRESEYEQYF | TGTGCCAGCAGTAAAGACAGGGAGTCTGAGTACGAGCAGTACTTC
TRBJ2-3 | TRBV12-5 | NA | NA | CASGLASRGGAGVDTQYF | TGTGCTAGTGGTTTGGCATCCCGTGGGGGCGCCGGAGTAGATACGCAGTATTTT
TRBJ2-1 | TRBV4-1 | NA | TRBD2 | CASSLSSGRANEQFF | TGCGCCAGCAGCCTTTCTAGCGGGAGGGCCAATGAGCAGTTCTTC
TRBJ2-3 | TRBV7-9 | once | TRBD2 | CASSSTSQARTDTQYF | TGTGCCAGCAGCTCGACTAGCCAGGCACGCACAGATACGCAGTATTTT
TRBJ2-1 | TRBV21-1 | NA | NA | CASSRGPSLDNEQFF | TGTGCCAGCAGCCGTGGGCCTAGCTTAGACAATGAGCAGTTCTTC
TRBJ1-2 | TRBV6-5 | NA | NA | CASSYADSYGYTF | TGTGCCAGCAGTTACGCAGACAGCTATGGCTACACCTTC
TRBJ2-7 | TRBV4-1 | NA | TRBD2 | CASSQESLAGYEQYF | TGCGCCAGCAGCCAAGAATCCCTAGCGGGCTACGAGCAGTACTTC
TRBJ2-5 | TRBV5-1 | NA | NA | CASRAWGETQYF | TGCGCCAGCAGGGCCTGGGGAGAGACCCAGTACTTC
TRBJ1-2 | TRBV9 | NA | NA | CASSVEGLGVYGYTF | TGTGCCAGCAGCGTAGAGGGGCTAGGGGTCTATGGCTACACCTTC
TRBJ2-3 | TRBV19 | NA | NA | CASSIAPLLSTDTQYF | TGTGCCAGTAGTATAGCCCCACTGCTAAGCACAGATACGCAGTATTTT
TRBJ2-7 | TRBV7-6 | NA | TRBD2 | CASSQTSGSHEQYF | TGTGCCAGCAGCCAGACTAGCGGGAGCCACGAGCAGTACTTC
TRBJ2-7 | TRBV5-5 | NA | TRBD1 | CASSLAGTGKYEQYF | TGTGCCAGCAGCTTGGCCGGGACAGGGAAATACGAGCAGTACTTC
TRBJ2-5 | TRBV7-9 | NA | NA | CASSLGGIQETQYF | TGTGCCAGCAGCTTGGGCGGAATTCAAGAGACCCAGTACTTC
TRBJ1-2 | TRBV27 | NA | TRBD1 | CASSLRDRGLGYTF | TGTGCCAGCAGTTTAAGGGACAGGGGGCTCGGCTACACCTTC
TRBJ2-7 | TRBV9 | once | NA | CASSVAPNYEQYF | TGTGCCAGCAGCGTAGCCCCGAACTACGAGCAGTACTTC
TRBJ2-3 | TRBV5-1 | NA | TRBD1 | CASNPQGGADTQYF | TGCGCCAGCAACCCACAGGGGGGAGCAGATACGCAGTATTTT
TRBJ2-7 | TRBV27 | NA | TRBD2 | CASSLSLAGSSYEQYF | TGTGCCAGCAGTTTATCACTAGCGGGATCGTCCTACGAGCAGTACTTC
TRBJ2-5 | TRBV4-2 | once | TRBD2 | CASSQETSGGPHQETQYF | TGTGCCAGCAGCCAAGAAACTAGCGGAGGCCCCCACCAAGAGACCCAGTACTTC
TRBJ2-7 | TRBV28 | NA | NA | CASSRTRLEQYF | TGTGCCAGCAGTAGGACCCGGCTCGAGCAGTACTTC
TRBJ1-1 | TRBV6-1 | NA | NA | CASSPLGLGTEAFF | TGTGCCAGCAGTCCCCTGGGGTTGGGCACTGAAGCTTTCTTT
TRBJ1-5 | TRBV27 | once | NA | CASQTGSEQPQHF | TGTGCCAGCCAGACAGGCTCGGAGCAGCCCCAGCATTTT
TRBJ1-1 | TRBV9 | NA | NA | CASGRGASTEAFF | TGTGCCAGCGGGCGGGGGGCTAGCACTGAAGCTTTCTTT
TRBJ2-5 | TRBV27 | NA | NA | CASSWAEEETQYF | TGTGCCAGCAGTTGGGCTGAAGAAGAGACCCAGTACTTC
TRBJ2-1 | TRBV28 | NA | NA | CASSPRRGEQFF | TGTGCCAGCAGTCCACGACGGGGTGAGCAGTTCTTC
TRBJ2-7 | TRBV9 | NA | TRBD2 | CASSPSAGGGSYEQYF | TGTGCCAGCAGCCCATCAGCGGGAGGGGGCTCCTACGAGCAGTACTTC
TRBJ2-1 | TRBV27 | NA | TRBD2 | CASSWWGLGNNEQFF | TGTGCCAGCAGTTGGTGGGGACTAGGTAACAATGAGCAGTTCTTC
TRBJ1-5 | TRBV27 | NA | TRBD1 | CASSLEGGSQPQHF | TGTGCCAGCAGTTTAGAAGGGGGCAGCCAGCCCCAGCATTTT
TRBJ1-4 | TRBV5-1 | NA | TRBD1 | CASSPGQGFNEKLFF | TGCGCCAGCAGCCCCGGACAGGGGTTTAATGAAAAACTGTTTTTT
TRBJ2-5 | TRBV27 | once | NA | CASTLGGTQYF | TGTGCCAGCACCCTGGGGGGGACCCAGTACTTC
TRBJ2-1 | TRBV7-9 | NA | NA | CASSFPPGGASANEQFF | TGTGCCAGCAGCTTCCCTCCTGGCGGAGCTTCTGCGAATGAGCAGTTCTTC